This paragraph reports one T cell receptor beta chain. Its specific antigen is unknown. Base quality data are lacking; no much larger clone is found one base away. The record originates from a study of PD-1 blockade in classical Hodgkin lymphoma (dated by TCRdb to about 2020). With respect to the entire study: Nivolumab dosing was 3 mg/kg intravenously every 2 weeks, continuing until either disease progression or unacceptable toxicity. The study used CyTOF and TCR beta sequencing to define a peripheral blood immune signature of response to PD-1 blockade in classical Hodgkin lymphoma. Points the paper makes about the study in general: Lower diversity was seen in patients whose nivolumab began less than 1 year after ASCT, and these patients were left out of later analyses so that immune reconstitution would not confound the results. Among trial patients, those achieving complete response had baseline diversity similar to that of newly diagnosed patients, while diversity was significantly lower in partial responders and progressors. The study was restricted to a single clinical trial cohort, and the causes of repertoire differences, possibly disease activity or prior therapy, were left undefined. Baseline TCR diversity was reported to be lower in newly diagnosed patients than in healthy donors and to be lower still in relapsed/refractory patients. A significant rise by C4D1 was seen in CD4+ but not CD8+ TCR diversity (p=0.0027 vs p=0.16), with the rise being most apparent in complete responders (p=0.02).

The CDR3 covers 15 residues, taking in both the cysteine and the phenylalanine. The CDR3 DNA has 45 bases and is translated from base 1. The germline V gene gives CDR1 as SGHTS and CDR2 as YDEGEE. Trimming removed 2 bases from V and 0 bases from J, leaving 9 bases between the germline ends. What this sample's time point label stands for: cycle 2 day 1 (C2D1) of nivolumab. Every trial patient had relapsed following autologous stem cell transplantation, and prior brentuximab vedotin exposure was what differed among cohorts A, B and C. A total of 50 to 70 patients with relapsed/refractory classical Hodgkin lymphoma made up the trial cohort, and each patient's best overall response was complete response, partial response or progressive disease. In the multi-cohort phase II CheckMate 205 trial, trial patients received single-agent nivolumab. An independent review committee assessed best overall response by applying the 2007 International Working Group response criteria. PBMCs from the trial were collected at three points: immediately before nivolumab initiation (C1D1), and during therapy at cycle 2 day 1 and cycle 4 day 1. Peripheral blood was collected in 8 mL Vacutainer Cell Preparation Tubes, from which PBMCs were isolated by centrifugation and then cryopreserved.

Genomic DNA was extracted with the Qiagen DNeasy kit from unsorted PBMCs and from negatively selected CD4+ and CD8+ fractions. Using primers that anneal to V and J segments, immunoSEQ multiplex PCR amplified the TCR beta CDR3 regions. Amplification bias was minimized using a synthetic immune receptor repertoire, and residual bias was removed computationally after sequencing. Processing in the source paper ran as follows. Custom Python scripts were used to quantify repertoire diversity as the Shannon entropy index. The unsorted, CD4+ and CD8+ repertoires were each analyzed separately, with the exception of combined analyses, where CD4+ and CD8+ sequences were merged in silico. Clonal expansion was defined as at least a 2-fold frequency increase after treatment relative to C1D1, with a pseudocount of 0.5 for undetected baseline clones. Singleton clones were defined as clones with 0 or 1 copy at C1D1, and non-singleton clones were defined as clones with 2 or more copies. Clones expanded in unsorted samples were assigned a CD4+, CD8+ or unknown annotation through matching of protein sequences in sorted samples from the same patient. Wilcoxon tests on paired samples were used to test changes in diversity from C1D1 to C4D1. The immuneACCESS repertoire file appears here via TCRdb, limited to in-frame rearrangements. These files lack a portion of the clones; in checked studies, under half of the deficit traces to unresolved V genes, and the cause of the others is not known. V and J calls and clone size are as listed in that table; D and trimming were resolved from the DNA. The sample table contains around 31,000 clones; only one count was recorded for around 71% of them. Less than 4.5% of the sample belongs to the ten largest clones.

This clonotype originated in a human donor with classical Hodgkin lymphoma. The sequence is built from TRBV5-8 and TRBJ1-5; a confident D gene designation cannot be given. The sequencing used peripheral blood mononuclear cells (PBMCs), collected before the second cycle of nivolumab. Read as DNA, the sequence is TGTGCCAGCAGCTTAATCCCGGGTAGCAATCAGCCCCAGCATTTT. The translation is CASSLIPGSNQPQHF.